Included here is one T cell receptor beta chain sequence, with context. Its antigen is undetermined. V was pared by 10 bases and J by 8 bases, with 14 bases between. The CDR3 spans 12 residues. Looked up from germline, CDR1 is MDHEN and CDR2 is SYDVKM. In the PCR, 60 Vbeta and 13 Jbeta primers were used. Method: immunoSEQ multiplex PCR; TCRdb's copy keeps in-frame clones and lacks some. The sample totals 60,000 or so clones; its top ten clones hold approximately 10%. This sample is part of a study of cytomegalovirus exposure and HLA in healthy donors. Study-level results: Within an earlier analysis, most TCR beta V segments proved productive either about 87% or about 30% of the time. In vitro work confirmed that a few CMV-associated chains recognize CMV antigens. What a later analysis reportedly showed was that an Asian-associated ancestry cluster had fewer N-insertions than the 666-donor mean.

V gene TRBV28 combines with J gene TRBJ1-4; no clear D. This TCR came from a man aged 50-59 years in good health and CMV-seropositive. Sequencing was performed on PBMCs. CDR3 sequence: CATTVSREKLFF. The CDR3 DNA is TGTGCCACAACCGTCTCCCGGGAAAAACTGTTTTTT.